This T cell receptor beta chain is drawn from a study of cytomegalovirus exposure and HLA in healthy donors. Study-level points and caveats: CMV serostatus stood as the only immune exposure information on hand. TCR beta V segments were, for the most part, productive about 87% or about 30% of the time in an earlier analysis.

Primers: 60 Vbeta forward and 13 Jbeta reverse. The protocol was immunoSEQ multiplex PCR, while the TCRdb copy is restricted to in-frame clones and leaves out a portion. The data hold fewer than 200,000 clones, with approximately 80% observed a single time. With respect to this clone: Antigen: not known.

After removal of 6 bases from V and 2 bases from J, the junction contained 7 bases not matched to a gene. This CDR3 comprises 15 residues. Looked up from germline, CDR1 is SGHAT and CDR2 is FQNNGV. This receptor was obtained from a man aged 18 to 29 in good health and CMV-seropositive. The sample was PBMCs. This rearrangement joins TRBV11-2 to TRBJ2-3, with TRBD2 identical over 8 bases. CDR3 nucleotides: TGTGCCAGCAGATACTCGGGACTAGTCACAGATACGCAGTATTTT. Translated: CASRYSGLVTDTQYF.